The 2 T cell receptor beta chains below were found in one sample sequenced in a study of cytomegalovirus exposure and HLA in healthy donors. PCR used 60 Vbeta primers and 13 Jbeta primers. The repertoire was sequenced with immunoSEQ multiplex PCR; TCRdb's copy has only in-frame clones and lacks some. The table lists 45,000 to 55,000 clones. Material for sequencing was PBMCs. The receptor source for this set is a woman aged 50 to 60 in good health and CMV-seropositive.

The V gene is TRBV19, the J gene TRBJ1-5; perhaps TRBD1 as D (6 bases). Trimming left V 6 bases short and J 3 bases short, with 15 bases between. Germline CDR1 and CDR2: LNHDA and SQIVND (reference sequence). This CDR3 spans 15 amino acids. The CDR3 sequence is CASRPPQGNNQPQHF. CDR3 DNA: TGTGCCAGTAGACCGCCGCAGGGGAACAATCAGCCCCAGCATTTT. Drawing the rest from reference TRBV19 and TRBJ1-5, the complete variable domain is DGGITQSPKYLFRKEGQNVTLSCEQNLNHDAMYWYRQDPGQGLRLIYYSQIVNDFQKGDIAEGYSVSREKKESFPLTVTSAQKNPTAFYLCASRPPQGNNQPQHFGDGTRLSIL.

As DNA, the CDR3 is TGTGCCTGGAGTGAGGGGATAAGCAATCAGCCCCAGCATTTT. Its protein product is CAWSEGISNQPQHF. The chain recombines TRBV30 with TRBJ1-5; possible D gene TRBD1, 5 bases. The length of the CDR3 is 14 residues. In germline, CDR1 is GTSNPN, CDR2 SVGIG (reference sequence). V lost 1 base to trimming and J lost 1 base, with 8 bases between them.